Sequencing of this T cell receptor beta chain was carried out in a study of T cells in Graves' hyperthyroidism and ophthalmopathy. In the study overall: Peripheral blood was secured at the point of initial diagnosis, before any treatment.

TCR beta CDR3 regions were amplified from RNA. The TCR CDR3 was amplified in a first-round RT-PCR using the HTBI primer set. Via MiXCR, TCRdb re-called the multiplex PCR reads, giving one row per CDR3 protein. The data show 500,000 or so distinct CDR3 sequences, about a sixth seen once. Trimming removed 2 bases from V and 6 bases from J, with 11 bases in between. The length of the CDR3 is 14 residues. The germline V gene has CDR1 MNHNY and CDR2 SVGAGI (reference sequence). In this sample, this clonotype turned up many times. Sequenced input: blood. This receptor was taken from a woman between 18 and 30 years old with Graves' ophthalmopathy. V and J are TRBV6-6 and TRBJ2-1, with a weak D call TRBD1 (6 bases). CDR3 in DNA: TGTGCCAGCAGTTACACAGGGTACGGCAATGAGCAGTTCTTC. The encoded protein is CASSYTGYGNEQFF.